These 10 T cell receptor beta chains share one sample of origin, sequenced in a study of blood T cell repertoires in COVID-19 (dated by TCRdb to 2018 to 2021). Library generation was performed with the immunoSEQ multiplex PCR assay. The table comes from immuneACCESS by way of TCRdb, which keeps in-frame sequences with V and J called. Part of the clones is missing from these tables; in studies checked, under half for an unresolved V gene and the rest for unknown reasons. This sample has hundreds of thousands of clones in its table, and more than 90% of those were observed once. Clones ranked in the top ten supply roughly 2.6% of the sample. Material for sequencing was PBMCs or T cells enriched from blood (not recorded which). These receptors originate from a man aged 55 to 69 who had recovered from COVID-19.

This clone has a single count. This chain uses TRBV2 with TRBJ2-5, with D perhaps matching TRBD1 (6 bases). The CDR3 sequence is 15 residues long. V was pared by 5 bases and J by 2 bases, with 15 bases between. Per the germline V gene, CDR1 is SNHLY and CDR2 is FYNNEI. As DNA, the CDR3 is TGTGCCAGCAGTACCTGGACAGCAGATCAAGAGACCCAGTACTTC. This encodes CASSTWTADQETQYF.

The rearrangement uses TRBV5-1 and TRBJ2-6; D is unresolved. Trimming removed 6 bases from V and 0 bases from J, with 7 bases in between. CDR1 is SGHRS and CDR2 is YFSETQ in the germline V gene. This CDR3 comprises 14 residues. CDR3 DNA: TGCGCCAGCAAGATGAGCTCTGGGGCCAACGTCCTGACTTTC. It codes for CASKMSSGANVLTF. The full variable domain, rest sourced from reference TRBV5-1 and TRBJ2-6, is KAGVTQTPRYLIKTRGQQVTLSCSPISGHRSVSWYQQTPGQGLQFLFEYFSETQRNKGNFPGRFSGRQFSNSRSEMNVSTLELGDSALYLCASKMSSGANVLTFGAGSRLTVL.

CDR3: CASSGNSIDQPQHF. CDR3 in DNA: TGTGCCAGCAGTGGTAACAGCATTGATCAGCCCCAGCATTTT. The rearrangement joins TRBV2 to TRBJ1-5; D is ambiguous. The length of the CDR3 is 14 residues. V gave up 4 bases and J gave up 5 bases, with 12 bases separating them. Per the germline V gene, CDR1 is SNHLY and CDR2 is FYNNEI.

The gene calls are TRBV7-8 and TRBJ1-1; maybe TRBD1 (6 bases). CDR3 size: 15 residues. V was cut by 3 bases and J by 1 base, with 12 bases left in between. CDR1 is SGHVS and CDR2 is FQNEAQ in the germline V gene. DNA of the CDR3: TGTGCCAGCAGCTTCTGGGAGGGGGGGAACACTGAAGCTTTCTTT. Amino acid sequence: CASSFWEGGNTEAFF.

This chain joins TRBV12-2 and TRBJ1-5. TRBV12-2 is designated a pseudogene. The CDR3 sequence is 13 residues long. CDR3: CASRLVKSQPQHF. The CDR3 DNA sequence: TGTGCAAGTCGCTTAGTTAAGAGTCAGCCCCAGCATTTT.

This chain uses TRBV7-9 with TRBJ1-2, with 9 bases lining up with TRBD1. V was clipped by 5 bases and J by 7 bases; unmatched bases: 11. The CDR3 is 15 amino acids. The germline V gene encodes CDR1 SEHNR and CDR2 FQNEAQ (reference sequence). CDR3 in amino acids: CASSTQTGGQVGYTF. CDR3 DNA sequence: TGTGCCAGCAGCACCCAGACAGGGGGTCAGGTTGGCTACACCTTC. The whole variable domain, remainder taken from reference TRBV7-9 and TRBJ1-2, is DTGVSQNPRHKITKRGQNVTFRCDPISEHNRLYWYRQTLGQGPEFLTYFQNEAQLEKSRLLSDRFSAERPKGSFSTLEIQRTEQGDSAMYLCASSTQTGGQVGYTFGSGTRLTVV.

This chain links TRBV7-2 with TRBJ2-2; 7 bases are a match to TRBD1. Per germline, CDR1 SGHTA and CDR2 FQGNSA. Trimming took 6 bases from V and 3 from J; bases not matched to a gene: 16. The CDR3 contains 18 residues. The CDR3 sequence: CASRIGPQGILYTGELFF. For the CDR3, the DNA is TGTGCCAGCAGAATTGGGCCACAGGGGATATTATACACCGGGGAGCTGTTTTTT.

This clone came up once. This chain joins TRBV5-1 and TRBJ2-1, with 12 bases identical to TRBD2. Germline CDR1 and CDR2: SGHRS and YFSETQ. With 4 bases clipped from V and 8 bases from J, the junction kept 28 bases outside the gene matches. CDR3 length: 22 residues. CDR3 region: CASSPDGWGRGLAGSPWDEQFF. Here the CDR3 DNA reads TGCGCCAGCAGCCCCGACGGTTGGGGGAGAGGACTAGCGGGGTCCCCTTGGGATGAGCAGTTCTTC.

This clone was seen only a few times. This rearrangement joins TRBV5-4 to TRBJ2-5; D possibly corresponds to TRBD2 (6 bases). The CDR3 extends over 15 amino acids. Germline CDR1 and CDR2: SGHNT and YYREEE (reference sequence). Trimming cost V 4 bases and J 1 base, with 14 bases left between them. CDR3 DNA: TGTGCCAGCAGCCCCCGGGACTCCCTCCAAGAGACCCAGTACTTC. This codes for CASSPRDSLQETQYF.

The CDR3, as DNA: TGTGCCAGCACTAACCCGAGCTCTGGAAACACCATATATTTT. It specifies CASTNPSSGNTIYF. The V gene is TRBV6-5, the J gene TRBJ1-3; D is unresolved. The length of the CDR3 is 14 residues. The germline gives CDR1 MNHEY, CDR2 SVGAGI. V lost 7 bases and J 0 bases, leaving 10 bases between the germline ends.